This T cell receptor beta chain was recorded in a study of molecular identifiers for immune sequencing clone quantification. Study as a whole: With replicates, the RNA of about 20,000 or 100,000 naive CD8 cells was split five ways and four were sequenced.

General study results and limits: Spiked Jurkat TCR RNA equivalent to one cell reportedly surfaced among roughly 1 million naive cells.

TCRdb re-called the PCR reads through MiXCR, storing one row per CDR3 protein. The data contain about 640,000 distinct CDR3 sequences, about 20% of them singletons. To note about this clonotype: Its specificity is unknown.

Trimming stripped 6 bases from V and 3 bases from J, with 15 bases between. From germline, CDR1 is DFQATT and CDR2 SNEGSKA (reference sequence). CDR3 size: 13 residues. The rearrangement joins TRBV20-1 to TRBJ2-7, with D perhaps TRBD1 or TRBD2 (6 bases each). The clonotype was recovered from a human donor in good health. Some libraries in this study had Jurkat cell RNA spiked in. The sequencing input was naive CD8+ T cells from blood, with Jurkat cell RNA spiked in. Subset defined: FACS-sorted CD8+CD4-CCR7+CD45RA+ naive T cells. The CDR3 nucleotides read TGCAGTGCGCTACACAGGGAGGACTACGAGCAGTACTTC. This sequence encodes CSALHREDYEQYF.